This T cell receptor beta chain was recovered during a study of blood T cells in healthy people across ages (dated by TCRdb to between 2015 and 2017). As for the study more broadly: In model experiments, template switching captured about one uniquely barcoded TCR beta cDNA molecule for every two T cells. The study measured age-related changes in TCR beta repertoire diversity using deep sequencing normalized with unique cDNA molecular identifiers. Two additional independent replicas of 1 million unique cDNA reads from the same blood draw were analyzed for two donors (one aged 18 to 29 and one aged 80 or older). The donors were divided into four age groups: young (average around 17 years), middle-aged (about 39), aged (approximately 62) and long-lived (about 90). Points the paper makes about the study in general: Donor CMV infection status was unknown, potentially confounding age-related changes in expanded clonotypes. Observed TCR beta diversity per million T cells fell roughly linearly with age, and a significant reduction was already apparent by age approximately 41. Bulk unsorted PBMC profiling prevented conclusive comparison of naive and antigen-experienced compartments. Observed TCR beta diversity correlated strongly with the percentage of naive T cells measured by flow cytometry. Compared with the aged group, the long-lived group had more naive CD4+ T cells, fewer expanded clones and increased TCR diversity, suggesting age selection. Total diversity estimates from one million sequenced T cells were considered lower bounds and underestimates.

There are 14 amino acids in the CDR3, from cysteine to phenylalanine inclusive. Here the CDR3 DNA is all that survives: 42 bases in frame from base 1. Deletion took 0 bases off V and 6 bases off J, with a span of 11 bases between the germline ends. The germline V gene specifies MNHEY as CDR1 and SVGAGI as CDR2. Systemically healthy Caucasian individuals from Russia, approximately 39 in total and aged roughly 6 to 90 years, were included as donors. Each donor gave ten milliliters of peripheral blood, collected into EDTA-treated Vacutainer tubes. Ficoll-Paque density-gradient centrifugation was used to isolate PBMCs, with at least 6.5 million obtained per sample. Total RNA was extracted from PBMCs with Trizol reagent, with at least 5 micrograms obtained per sample. For every donor, flow cytometry on a PBMC aliquot measured the percentage of naive CD45RAhigh/CD27high T cells. About this clonotype itself: Its binding antigen is unknown. No base qualities exist here, and no much larger clone lies one base off it.

The library was produced with 5' RACE. Sequencing relied on an Illumina HiSeq 2500. A second PCR of about 6 to 12 cycles was performed with a sample-barcoded 5' primer and a J-beta primer mix. Each TCR beta cDNA molecule received a unique molecular identifier from a template-switch 5' adaptor carrying 12 random nucleotides. Each sample yielded at least 2.5 million CDR3-containing paired-end reads. All of the RNA was converted into first-strand cDNA using the Mint cDNA synthesis kit, with a TRBC-specific oligonucleotide serving as the primer. Following uracil-DNA glycosylase treatment, all cDNA underwent a first 18-cycle PCR with the universal primers M1SS and BC2_uni_R. Per the original workflow: Normalization of each sample was performed by random selection of 1 million high-quality reads, each carrying a distinct molecular identifier. Instead of being binned into consensus sequences, reads with shared molecular identifiers were discarded. CDR3 identification, clonotype clustering and error correction used MiTCR with a Q25 quality threshold and the strictest error-elimination algorithm. A nonparametric unseen species model with Euler transformation was used to estimate a lower bound on total TCR beta diversity. The raw public reads went through TCRdb reprocessing: fastp at Q25, MiXCR clone calling, in-frame beta chains kept. One record per CDR3 amino acid sequence lists the most common genes and DNA. In this record, the V and J calls reflect TCRdb's handling and not the investigators' own analysis. The sample table shows 800,000 or so distinct CDR3 sequences, and roughly 25% are seen once. Of the sample, 3% to 4.5% is held by the ten largest clones.

This same sample was also taken into another study, of T cells of mothers and their children. The second study's authors report: Nine systemically healthy Caucasian individuals, comprising three mothers and their six children, were included as donors. cDNA synthesis used all of the extracted RNA, with 1.5 ug of RNA in each 15 ul reaction. Sample barcodes and 2-4 random nucleotides were added via the M1S primer in the second PCR. Each mother yielded over 8.5 million TCR beta CDR3 reads and each child roughly 3.1 million reads. Thymic selection similarly shapes TCR recombination output in related and unrelated pairs, with minor effect from inherited differences. Normalized repertoire overlap was always found to be slightly, but never significantly, higher in related mother-child pairs than in unrelated mother-child pairs. No persistent microchimeric T cell clones were detected, at a sensitivity of 90 to 100 clones per million clonotypes. In the study, deep NGS was used to compare the TCR beta repertoires of mothers and children, and features distinguishing related mother-child pairs from unrelated individuals were sought. The mean age was approximately 41 +/- 4 years for the mothers and roughly 10 +/- 4 years for the children. Libraries were sequenced on Illumina HiSeq 2000 with 100+100 nt paired-end reads after adapter ligation with NEBNext reagents. To prevent cross-contamination, the mother and child libraries were prepared one month apart and sequenced in separate runs. For each donor, between roughly 450,000 and 2,300,000 distinct TCR beta clonotypes were identified. Naive TCR beta clonotypes were estimated from low-frequency clonotypes matched to each donor's FACS-determined naive share, without sorting.

The clonotype was recovered from a boy between 10 and 17 years old in good health. The rearranged segments are TRBV6-5 and TRBJ1-1; the D gene is perhaps TRBD1, on 6 matching bases. The sample comprised blood. The CDR3: CASSYSGGPAEAFF. DNA sequence: TGTGCCAGCAGTTACTCGGGGGGGCCCGCTGAAGCTTTCTTT.